This TCR beta chain came from a study of blood T cells in healthy people across ages. Study-wide points: Roughly linear age-related decline in beta diversity appeared, significant by age around 42.

Healthy individuals of Caucasian origin from Russia, aged 6 to 90, served as donors. Next came a second PCR, run for about 6 to 11 cycles, which used a sample-barcoded 5' primer along with a J-beta primer mix. TCRdb itself ran the 5' RACE reads through MiXCR, one entry per CDR3 protein. The sample records 850,000 to 1,100,000 distinct CDR3 sequences, 30% to 40% being singletons. In its sample, this clonotype was seen a few times. Its antigen remains unidentified. Sequencing was performed on blood. The sequence derives from a man between 18 and 35 years old in good health.

The CDR3 spells CASSLKAGGISDEQFF. CDR3 nucleotides: TGTGCCAGCAGCCTGAAAGCGGGGGGGATTTCGGATGAGCAGTTCTTC. This chain joins TRBV7-3 and TRBJ2-1; 10 bases map to TRBD2. Unmatched junction bases numbered 12, after V lost 5 bases and J lost 8 bases. The germline V gene has CDR1 SGHTA and CDR2 FQGTGA. CDR3 length: 16 residues.